The source of this TCR beta chain is a study of T cell responses to AZD1222 COVID-19 vaccine. Assay: immunoSEQ multiplex PCR; the TCRdb copy retains only in-frame clones and omits some. The repertoire includes some 130,000 clones, roughly nine tenths of them detected once, and 2.6% sits in the top ten. The CDR3 has 16 residues. V lost 4 bases to trimming and J lost 2 bases; unmatched junction nucleotides: 8. CDR1 is SGDLS, CDR2 YYNGEE, per germline. The source is an adult who received the AZD1222 COVID-19 vaccine. The source was peripheral blood, collected 28 days after the second AZD1222 dose. The chain uses TRBV9 and TRBJ2-1; 8 bases are a match to TRBD1. CDR3 sequence: CASSTIPGQAYNEQFF. The CDR3 nucleotides are TGTGCCAGCAGCACAATACCGGGACAGGCCTACAATGAGCAGTTCTTC.